This T cell receptor (beta chain) was sequenced for a study of cytomegalovirus exposure and HLA in healthy donors. Study-wide results and limits: Using a false discovery rate of 0.05, a later analysis showed that approximately 17,000 TCR beta sequences were associated with HLA alleles. It was reported in a later analysis that an Asian-associated ancestry cluster showed fewer N-insertions than the 666-donor mean.

To note about this clone: Its specificity is unknown.

60 Vbeta and 13 Jbeta primers were used in PCR. Profiling relied on immunoSEQ multiplex PCR, and the TCRdb table lists in-frame clones only, not all of them. Counted here are more than 100,000 clones, about four fifths occurring once; the ten biggest clones make up approximately 8.8%. J was trimmed by 5 bases and V by 3 bases; bases with no gene match: 4. Germline CDR1 reads LNHDA; CDR2 reads SQIVND (reference sequence). This CDR3 spans 14 amino acids. V is TRBV19 and J is TRBJ1-2; 9 bases map to TRBD1. Material for sequencing was PBMCs. The TCR sequence derives from a female donor in good health and CMV-seropositive. The CDR3 nucleotides read TGTGCCAGTAGTATTCAGACAGGGGGATATGGCTACACCTTC. It is translated as CASSIQTGGYGYTF.